Listed below are T cell receptor beta chains from one sample, sequenced in a study of beta chain bispecific antibodies for T cell cancers. A single record per CDR3 protein comes from TCRdb applying MiXCR to the 5' RACE reads. The sample includes 15,000 to 20,000 distinct CDR3 sequences, 2% to 2.5% of them seen just once. Their recognized antigens are unknown. The sample was healthy donor T cells cultured with leukemia cells. Source of these receptors: a human donor in good health. Some clones in this sample may be carry-over from other donors' samples. CDR3s include the opening cysteine and the closing phenylalanine or tryptophan. Fields, in order: D gene, CDR3 length, J gene, clone size, V gene, CDR3 DNA, CDR3 protein. The D gene is left open where the match is weak. Rows may omit the clone size; those that give it use once, few, many or a size class.

>-|17|TRBJ1-1|many|TRBV5-1
TGCGCCAGCAGTTTCGGTAGGGGGGGCCTCCAGAACACTGAAGCTTTCTTT
CASSFGRGGLQNTEAFF
>TRBD1|14|TRBJ1-1|medium-sized|TRBV9
TGTGCCAGCAGCGCAGCGGGACAGAGTTCTGAAGCTTTCTTT
CASSAAGQSSEAFF
>-|17|TRBJ1-1|many|TRBV10-3
TGTGCCATCAGTCGCATCACCCTCGGACAGCTGAACACTGAAGCTTTCTTT
CAISRITLGQLNTEAFF
>TRBD2|15|TRBJ2-1|many|TRBV3-1
TGTGCCAGCAGCCTCGGACTAGCGGGGGGGTTCGAGCAGTTCTTC
CASSLGLAGGFEQFF
>-|14|TRBJ2-3|many|TRBV5-1
TGCGCCAGCAGCTTGCTACTAGCAGGAGATACGCAGTATTTT
CASSLLLAGDTQYF
>-|13|TRBJ2-3|many|TRBV25-1
TGTGCCAGCAGTGTGGTCGGCACAGATACGCAGTATTTT
CASSVVGTDTQYF
>TRBD2|17|TRBJ2-1|many|TRBV5-5
TGTGCCAGCAGCTTGAGGGCGGGGGTCACCTACGACAATGAGCAGTTCTTC
CASSLRAGVTYDNEQFF
>TRBD2|19|TRBJ2-7|many|TRBV28
TGTGCCAGCAGTCTAGGGGGACTAGCGGGGGGTTTAGTCGTCTACGAGCAGTACTTC
CASSLGGLAGGLVVYEQYF
>TRBD2|16|TRBJ2-1|medium-sized|TRBV14
TGTGCCAGCAGCCAAGAGAGCGGGGACTCCTACAATGAGCAGTTCTTC
CASSQESGDSYNEQFF
>TRBD1|14|TRBJ1-1|-|TRBV6-5
TGTGCCAGCAGTTACGGGACAGGGAACACTGAAGCTTTCTTT
CASSYGTGNTEAFF
>-|17|TRBJ2-1|medium-sized|TRBV10-3
TGTGCCATCAGTGAGTCGACGGGACCAGGAATCTACAATGAGCAGTTCTTC
CAISESTGPGIYNEQFF
>-|16|TRBJ1-5|many|TRBV7-9
TGTGCCAGCAGCTTAGTCCGGGGGATCGACAATCAGCCCCAGCATTTT
CASSLVRGIDNQPQHF
>TRBD1|14|TRBJ1-4|many|TRBV4-1
TGCGCCAGCAGCCAACTACAGGGACAGGAAAAACTGTTTTTT
CASSQLQGQEKLFF
>TRBD2|18|TRBJ2-2|many|TRBV5-4
TGTGCCAGCAGCTTGGATATCGGGGGGGCCCTAATCGCCGGGGAGCTGTTTTTT
CASSLDIGGALIAGELFF
>-|14|TRBJ2-5|many|TRBV3-1
TGTGCCAGCAGCCAAACAGGGTCCGCAGAGACCCAGTACTTC
CASSQTGSAETQYF
>-|15|TRBJ2-1|many|TRBV20-1
TGCAGTGCTAGAGATTATCGCGGGGACGACAATGAGCAGTTCTTC
CSARDYRGDDNEQFF
>-|14|TRBJ1-1|many|TRBV12-3/TRBV12-4
TGTGCCAGCAGTTTTTCCCAGAAGAACACTGAAGCTTTCTTT
CASSFSQKNTEAFF
>TRBD1|16|TRBJ1-5|many|TRBV5-1
TGCGCCAGCAGCTTGGCCCGACAGGGAAGAAATCAGCCCCAGCATTTT
CASSLARQGRNQPQHF
>TRBD2|13|TRBJ2-3|-|TRBV5-4
TGTGCCAGCAGCTCTGGGAGGGTGAATACGCAGTATTTT
CASSSGRVNTQYF
>-|13|TRBJ2-3|medium-sized|TRBV27
TGTGCCAGCAGTCACGGATCCACAGATACGCAGTATTTT
CASSHGSTDTQYF
>-|14|TRBJ1-1|many|TRBV2
TGTGCCAGCAGTGTGGGCGTTATAACCACTGAAGCTTTCTTT
CASSVGVITTEAFF
>-|17|TRBJ1-1|many|TRBV6-5
TGTGCCAGCAGCCCCCAGCGGGCCGCATTTCAGAACACTGAAGCTTTCTTT
CASSPQRAAFQNTEAFF
>TRBD2|17|TRBJ2-7|many|TRBV5-1
TGCGCCAGCAGCTTCATACCACCTAGCGGGGGTGCGGGCGAGCAGTACTTC
CASSFIPPSGGAGEQYF
>TRBD2|13|TRBJ2-1|medium-sized|TRBV5-1
TGCGCCAGCAGCTTTGGACTAGTCAATGAGCAGTTCTTC
CASSFGLVNEQFF
>TRBD2|14|TRBJ2-1|many|TRBV13
TGTGCCAGCACCCCCCCGGGGGGGCCCGATGAGCAGTTCTTC
CASTPPGGPDEQFF
>-|15|TRBJ2-1|many|TRBV13
TGTGCCAGCAGCCGTGTACAGGGCCGTAGCAATGAGCAGTTCTTC
CASSRVQGRSNEQFF
>-|13|TRBJ2-7|many|TRBV20-1
TGCAGCCCGAGCTTCGGCAGAAACTACGAGCAGTACTTC
CSPSFGRNYEQYF
>TRBD1|14|TRBJ2-1|many|TRBV20-1
TGCAGTGCTAGAGGGGACAGGGGAATTGATGAGCAGTTCTTC
CSARGDRGIDEQFF
>TRBD1|14|TRBJ2-7|many|TRBV6-1
TGTGCCAGCAGTGAACCGGGACAGTCCTACGAGCAGTACTTC
CASSEPGQSYEQYF
>-|16|TRBJ2-2|many|TRBV2
TGTGCCAGCACTGGGGCCGCCGGGGAGATTGCCGGGGAGCTGTTTTTT
CASTGAAGEIAGELFF
>-|17|TRBJ2-5|many|TRBV20-1
TGCAGTGCTAGAGCCCTTTCTGCGGGGCGGGCCGGAGAGACCCAGTACTTC
CSARALSAGRAGETQYF
>-|13|TRBJ2-3|many|TRBV12-3/TRBV12-4
TGTGCCAGCAGTCCCCCCGGGGCAGATACGCAGTATTTT
CASSPPGADTQYF
>-|14|TRBJ1-1|many|TRBV30
TGTGCCTGGAGTGTACGTTTCCAGAGGACTGAAGCTTTCTTT
CAWSVRFQRTEAFF
>-|13|TRBJ2-5|many|TRBV20-1
TGCAGTGCTGGAACTAGCCTCCAGGAGACCCAGTACTTC
CSAGTSLQETQYF
>TRBD2|16|TRBJ2-1|once|TRBV2
TGTGCCAGCAGTGAAAGACTAGCGGGGGTGCGGAATGAGCAGTTCTTC
CASSERLAGVRNEQFF
>-|14|TRBJ2-1|many|TRBV14
TGTGCCAGCAGCCAAGTGAATAGGGGCAATGAGCAGTTCTTC
CASSQVNRGNEQFF
>-|12|TRBJ2-2|many|TRBV5-4
TGTGCCAGCAGCGCCCCCACCGGGGAGCTGTTTTTT
CASSAPTGELFF
>-|17|TRBJ2-3|many|TRBV7-9
TGTGCCAGCAGCTCGCCCCCGGACAGAATGGGTCCAGATACGCAGTATTTT
CASSSPPDRMGPDTQYF
>-|14|TRBJ1-4|many|TRBV5-1
TGCGCCAGCGGCGAGGCCCGAACTAATGAAAAACTGTTTTTT
CASGEARTNEKLFF
>TRBD1|16|TRBJ2-2|many|TRBV5-1
TGCGCCAGCAGCACGACCACAGGGGTTAACACCGGGGAGCTGTTTTTT
CASSTTTGVNTGELFF
>-|13|TRBJ1-1|many|TRBV5-1
TGCGCCAGCAGCCCCGCGGGATTTAATGAAGCTTTCTTT
CASSPAGFNEAFF
>-|12|TRBJ1-5|many|TRBV20-1
TGCAGTGCTAGTCAAGAGAATCAGCCCCAGCATTTT
CSASQENQPQHF
>TRBD1|15|TRBJ2-7|medium-sized|TRBV2
TGTGCCAGCAGTGAACAGGGACAGGCGGTATACGAGCAGTACTTC
CASSEQGQAVYEQYF
>-|13|TRBJ2-7|few|TRBV2
TGTGCCAGCAGCCACAGGGACCTCTACGAGCAGTACTTC
CASSHRDLYEQYF
>-|14|TRBJ1-1|medium-sized|TRBV7-8
TGTGCCAGCAGCTTAGAGACAGGTCTCACTGAAGCTTTCTTT
CASSLETGLTEAFF
>-|12|TRBJ2-1|-|TRBV12-3/TRBV12-4
TGTGCCAGCAGCCCGAGGGCCGGTGAGCAGTTCTTC
CASSPRAGEQFF
>TRBD1|18|TRBJ1-3|few|TRBV7-9
TGTGCCAGCAGCATGCCGGGACAGGGGGTTCCGTCTGGAAACACCATATATTTT
CASSMPGQGVPSGNTIYF
>-|14|TRBJ1-1|-|TRBV13
TGTGCCAGCAGCTTAGATACAGAGAACACTGAAGCTTTCTTT
CASSLDTENTEAFF
>TRBD1|15|TRBJ1-5|many|TRBV27
TGTGCCAGCAGCCTCGGGACAGCTAGCAATCAGCCCCAGCATTTT
CASSLGTASNQPQHF
>-|17|TRBJ2-5|few|TRBV7-2
TGTGCCAGCAGCTCAGGGCGGTCCGGGGAGGCGGGCGAGACCCAGTACTTC
CASSSGRSGEAGETQYF
>-|12|TRBJ1-1|many|TRBV5-1
TGCGCCAGCAGCTCCTCGAACACTGAAGCTTTCTTT
CASSSSNTEAFF
>TRBD1|14|TRBJ2-5|many|TRBV6-5
TGTGCCAGCAGCTCCCGGACAGGGATCGAGACCCAGTACTTC
CASSSRTGIETQYF
>TRBD1|16|TRBJ1-6|many|TRBV5-1
TGCGCCAGCAGCTCGGACCCGGGACAGGGTAATTCACCCCTCCACTTT
CASSSDPGQGNSPLHF
>TRBD1|15|TRBJ1-3|many|TRBV11-2
TGTGCCAGCAGCGGCGGGACAGTCTCTGGAAACACCATATATTTT
CASSGGTVSGNTIYF
>TRBD1|16|TRBJ2-7|many|TRBV3-1
TGTGCCAGCAGCCAAGATTTGGGACAGGGCCCCTACGAGCAGTACTTC
CASSQDLGQGPYEQYF
>TRBD2|21|TRBJ2-1|medium-sized|TRBV19
TGTGCCAGTAGTATATATTATTTTGGGACTAGCGGGGGGGGATCCTACAATGAGCAGTTCTTC
CASSIYYFGTSGGGSYNEQFF
>-|12|TRBJ1-2|-|TRBV29-1
TGCAGCGTCTGTTGCCCCCGGGGCGGCTACACCTTC
CSVCCPRGGYTF
>-|13|TRBJ2-1|few|TRBV19
TGTGCCAGTAGTATTCGGGTCCAGCATGAGCAGTTCTTC
CASSIRVQHEQFF